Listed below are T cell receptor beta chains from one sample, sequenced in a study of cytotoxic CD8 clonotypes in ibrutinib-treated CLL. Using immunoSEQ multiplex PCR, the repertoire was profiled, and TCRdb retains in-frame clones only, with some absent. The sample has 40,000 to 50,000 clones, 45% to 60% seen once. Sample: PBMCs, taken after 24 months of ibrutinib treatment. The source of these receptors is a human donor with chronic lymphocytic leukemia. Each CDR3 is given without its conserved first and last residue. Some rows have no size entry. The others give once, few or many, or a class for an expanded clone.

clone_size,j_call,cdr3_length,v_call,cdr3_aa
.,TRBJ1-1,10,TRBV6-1,ASSFVNTEAF
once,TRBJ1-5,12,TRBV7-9,ASSKGHDNQPQH
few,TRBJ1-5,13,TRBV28,ASSLVSGGNQPQH
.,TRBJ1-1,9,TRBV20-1,SATKGPEAF
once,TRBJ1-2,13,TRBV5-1,ASSMGTGTNYGYT
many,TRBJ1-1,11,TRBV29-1,SFYGTANTEAF
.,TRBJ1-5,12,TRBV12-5,ASAPSGVFQPQH
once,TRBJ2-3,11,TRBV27,ASSLWGIDTQY
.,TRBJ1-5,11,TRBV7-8,ASSDTGQQPQH
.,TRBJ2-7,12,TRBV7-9,ASSPRDRAYEQY
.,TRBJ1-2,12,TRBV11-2,ASSPWGGLYGYT
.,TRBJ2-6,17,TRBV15,ATSGYRTASSSGANVLT
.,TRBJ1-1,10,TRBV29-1,SVGRMNTEAF
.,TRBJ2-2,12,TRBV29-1,SVGGQTDTGELF
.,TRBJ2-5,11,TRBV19,ASSNGPQVPQY
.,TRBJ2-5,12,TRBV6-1,ASSAGPDQETQY
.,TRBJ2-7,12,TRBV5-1,ASSFDRYPYEQY
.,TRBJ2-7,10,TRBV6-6,ASSYDSYEQY
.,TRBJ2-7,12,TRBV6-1,ASRRSETSFWQY
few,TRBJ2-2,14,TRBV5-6,ASSLGGLFNTGELF
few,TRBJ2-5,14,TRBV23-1,ASSQSKGPREETQY
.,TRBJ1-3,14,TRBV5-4,ASSQEQTATGNTIY
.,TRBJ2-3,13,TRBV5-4,ASSSTSGGGHTQY
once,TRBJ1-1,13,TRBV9,ASSVGGDRGTEAF
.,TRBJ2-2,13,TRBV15,ATSRERGVDGELF
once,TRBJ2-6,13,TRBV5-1,ASSLPSSGANVLT
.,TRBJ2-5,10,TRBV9,ASSVESETQY
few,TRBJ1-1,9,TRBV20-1,SDGGLTEAF
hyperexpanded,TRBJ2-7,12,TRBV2,ASTSGTVSYEQY